These 5 T cell receptor beta chains came from one sample sequenced in a study of T cells in narcolepsy. Sequenced by immunoSEQ multiplex PCR; TCRdb stores in-frame clones only, minus some. This table holds fewer than 40,000 clones, approximately 84% found once. The sequenced material came from CD45RA- memory CD4+ T cells from PBMCs. The receptor source for this set is a human donor with narcolepsy.

The chain employs TRBV2 and TRBJ1-1, with D possibly TRBD1 on 6 matching bases. This CDR3 has 15 residues. Germline values: CDR1 SNHLY, CDR2 FYNNEI. V lost 0 bases to trimming and J lost 6 bases, with 14 bases between them. DNA of the CDR3: TGTGCCAGCAGTGAAGCCCCCATAGGGGGGGCTGAAGCTTTCTTT. Residues: CASSEAPIGGAEAFF.

The chain has TRBV10-3 and TRBJ1-5; no definite D call. The V gene's germline CDR1 is ENHRY and CDR2 SYGVKD. V lost 5 bases, J lost 2 bases, and 7 bases lay in between. The CDR3 totals 13 residues. CDR3 in amino acids: CAISLTGNQPQHF. In DNA form, the CDR3 reads TGTGCCATCAGTTTGACGGGCAATCAGCCCCAGCATTTT.

This sequence joins TRBV19 and TRBJ2-5; 8 nucleotides agree with TRBD1. The CDR3 covers 15 residues. The ends lost 5 bases at V and 4 bases at J; junction bases unmatched: 9. CDR1 is LNHDA and CDR2 is SQIVND in the germline V gene (reference sequence). CDR3 residues: CASSGRSTGGETQYF. CDR3 coding DNA: TGTGCCAGTAGTGGAAGAAGTACAGGGGGAGAGACCCAGTACTTC.

The gene calls are TRBV28 and TRBJ1-1, with a tentative D call TRBD1 (6 bases). The germline V and J ends were trimmed by 6 bases and 0 bases, with 11 bases remaining between them. The CDR3 sequence is 14 residues long. Germline V gene sequence: CDR1 MDHEN, CDR2 SYDVKM. The CDR3 loop is CASRRGTLNTEAFF. The DNA of the CDR3 is TGTGCCAGCAGACGCGGGACACTGAACACTGAAGCTTTCTTT.

This chain uses TRBV11-3 with TRBJ1-2, with D perhaps matching TRBD1 (6 bases). CDR3 length equals 13 residues. The germline V gene encodes CDR1 SGHNT and CDR2 YENEEA. Trimming took 5 bases from V and 7 from J, leaving 14 bases between them. CDR3 DNA sequence: TGTGCCAGCAGCCAGCGCGGGGGCCGTGGCTACACCTTC. Translating it yields CASSQRGGRGYTF. The full variable domain, completed using reference TRBV11-3 and TRBJ1-2, is EAGVVQSPRYKIIEKKQPVAFWCNPISGHNTLYWYLQNLGQGPELLIRYENEEAVDDSQLPKDRFSAERLKGVDSTLKIQPAELGDSAVYLCASSQRGGRGYTFGSGTRLTVV.